This T cell receptor (beta chain) appears in the sequencing data of a study of blood T cell repertoires in COVID-19. V was clipped by 4 bases and J by 8 bases; unmatched bases: 4. The CDR3 consists of 14 residues. Germline V gives CDR1 LGHNA, CDR2 YNFKEQ. Which cohort a participant joined came from the clinical history participants gave. Per the original methods: Reference gene primer amplification gave estimated nucleated cell counts. Repertoires were generated with immunoSEQ multiplex PCR, while TCRdb's copy carries only in-frame clones and drops some. The V and J calls and clone size come from that table; D and trimming were worked out from the DNA. The sample lists about 250,000 clones; 85% to 95% were seen once.

The chain carries TRBV4-2 and TRBJ2-2; 10 bases are a match to TRBD1. Sequenced sample: PBMCs or T cells enriched from blood (not recorded which). The sequence came from a woman aged 18-29 years who had recovered from COVID-19. DNA of the CDR3: TGTGCCAGCAGCCTTGACAGGGGGCGAGGGGAGCTGTTTTTT. It yields the protein CASSLDRGRGELFF.